The subject of this entry is one T cell receptor (beta chain). Seattle's enrolled individuals joined amid active infection and were then monitored longitudinally. This sample was taken from a study of blood T cell repertoires in COVID-19. Study information: COVID-19 samples from acute and convalescent phases originated in the United States, Italy and Spain.

Germline V gene data show CDR1 as MNHNS and CDR2 as SASEGT. This CDR3 is built from 16 residues. V trimming: 2 bases; J trimming: 7 bases; junction bases outside the gene matches: 7. Only in-frame clones appear in the TCRdb table, and some are missing; sequencing was by immunoSEQ multiplex PCR. The data hold around 360,000 clones, with more than 70% observed a single time. V gene TRBV6-1 combines with J gene TRBJ2-1, with 11 bases fitting TRBD2. The sequenced sample was peripheral blood. The receptor comes from a woman aged 30 to 39 with COVID-19, enrolled during active disease. The CDR3 spells CASSERLAGKRNEQFF. DNA for the CDR3: TGTGCCAGCAGTGAACGACTAGCGGGGAAGAGGAATGAGCAGTTCTTC.